This is a list of T cell receptor beta chains from one sample in a study of T cell responses to AZD1222 COVID-19 vaccine. TCRdb's copy holds only in-frame clones and misses some; the assay was immunoSEQ multiplex PCR. The table has 130,000 to 150,000 clones, around 86% seen once; the top ten hold roughly 4.5%. The sequenced sample was peripheral blood, obtained on day 0 of MenACWY control vaccination. These receptors were obtained from an adult in good health. The CDR3 runs from the conserved cysteine through the conserved F or W.

J gene | V gene | CDR3 protein
TRBJ2-7 | TRBV7-2 | CASSVNRGAYEQYF
TRBJ1-1 | TRBV10-1 | CASSVKGLNEAFF
TRBJ2-3 | TRBV5-4 | CASSWKLLAGGDTQYF
TRBJ2-1 | TRBV7-8 | CASSLIWGGGADEQFF
TRBJ2-6 | TRBV10-1 | CASSPGSGSGANVLTF
TRBJ2-2 | TRBV19 | CASSITGYDTGELFF
TRBJ1-1 | TRBV7-9 | CASSLAQGSATEAFF
TRBJ2-3 | TRBV18 | CASSPRMGDTQYF
TRBJ1-5 | TRBV28 | CASSPLQGAFLNQPQHF
TRBJ2-2 | TRBV10-3 | CAISVMGANTGELFF
TRBJ2-1 | TRBV29-1 | CSSTRQGLPFF
TRBJ2-2 | TRBV3-1/TRBV3-2 | CASSQATAGTGELFF
TRBJ1-2 | TRBV5-4 | CASSLEGSRNYGYTF
TRBJ1-1 | TRBV28 | CASSDRRNTEAFF
TRBJ1-2 | TRBV2 | CASSPEGQGYGYTF
TRBJ1-5 | TRBV30 | CAWSLRRGNQPQHF
TRBJ2-3 | TRBV7-9 | CASSLARHTDTQYF
TRBJ2-3 | TRBV5-4 | CASSHGDRGSDTQYF
TRBJ1-1 | TRBV5-6 | CASSLGSIEAFF
TRBJ1-5 | TRBV19 | CASSILGGGNQPQHF
TRBJ2-6 | TRBV5-8 | CASSPYTGPSSGANVLTF
TRBJ1-1 | TRBV29-1 | CSAERSGRGTEAFF
TRBJ2-1 | TRBV6-6 | CASSYRYEQFF
TRBJ1-1 | TRBV5-1 | CASSSRTGAPVEAFF
TRBJ2-4 | TRBV4-1 | CASSHKLRDSLTDIQYF